One sample yielded the 14 T cell receptor beta chains listed below, sequenced in a study of CD8+CD57+ T cells in acquired aplastic anemia. In patients chosen for sequencing, flow cytometry had shown CD8+CD57+ cell expansion. CDR3 and TCR beta VDJ profiling relied on a genomic DNA template. Each CDR3 protein is one row after TCRdb ran MiXCR on the reads. The sample holds 150,000 to 200,000 distinct CDR3 sequences, roughly 50% seen once. Sequencing used sorted CD4+, CD8+, or CD8+CD57+ T cells (not recorded which) from PBMCs. All receptors come from a human donor with aplastic anemia.

Here the CDR3 DNA reads TGTGCCAGCAGCTTCGGCCCAGGGGGCACTGAAGCTTTCTTT. This sequence encodes CASSFGPGGTEAFF. The chain uses TRBV7-2 and TRBJ1-1; TRBD1 agrees at 7 bases. After removal of 3 bases from V and 4 bases from J, the junction contained 5 bases not matched to a gene. The CDR3 is made up of 14 amino acids. CDR1 is SGHTA and CDR2 is FQGNSA in the germline V gene.

The chain combines TRBV20-1 with TRBJ2-7; D perhaps matches TRBD1 (5 bases). CDR3 length: 13 amino acids. Between the trimmed V and J ends, which lost 1 base and 1 base, there was a span of 8 bases. Germline-derived CDR1 and CDR2 are DFQATT and SNEGSKA (reference sequence). The CDR3 is CSARADNSYEQYF. The CDR3 coding sequence is TGCAGTGCTAGAGCGGACAATTCCTACGAGCAGTACTTC.

The chain employs TRBV5-8 and TRBJ2-5, with D possibly being TRBD1 or TRBD2 (7 bases each). Germline V gives CDR1 SGHTS, CDR2 YDEGEE. Between the trimmed V and J ends, which lost 4 bases and 1 base, there was a span of 14 bases. This CDR3 is 15 amino acids long. In nucleotides, the CDR3 is TGTGCCAGCAGCAGAGGGGAGGGGGCCCAAGAGACCCAGTACTTC. Encoded protein: CASSRGEGAQETQYF.

The table lists this clonotype with many counts. This sequence joins TRBV5-1 and TRBJ1-1; D possibly corresponds to TRBD1 (6 bases). V lost 0 bases and J 8 bases, leaving 17 bases between the germline ends. Germline-derived CDR1 and CDR2 are SGHRS and YFSETQ. There are 15 residues in the CDR3. CDR3 sequence reads: CASSLGAGAAREAFF. As DNA, the CDR3 is TGCGCCAGCAGCTTGGGGGCAGGGGCTGCTCGAGAAGCTTTCTTT.

This clonotype occurred many times. The chain combines TRBV4-2 with TRBJ2-7; 10 positions match TRBD2. J lost 5 bases, V lost 3 bases, and 7 bases had no gene match. The CDR3 is 15 amino acids. In germline, CDR1 is LGHNA, CDR2 YNFKEQ. The CDR3 bases are TGTGCCAGCAGCCAGGTAGGAGCGGGAGGGCACGAGCAGTACTTC. It codes for CASSQVGAGGHEQYF.

This clonotype was observed at least ten times. This chain links TRBV12-3 or TRBV12-4 with TRBJ2-7; the match to TRBD1 covers 8 bases. CDR3 length: 13 residues. The junction had 6 bases not matched to a gene; V was cut back by 6 bases and J by 5 bases. The CDR3 sequence: CASRRTGLNEQYF. The CDR3 DNA reads as TGTGCCAGCAGACGGACAGGGTTGAACGAGCAGTACTTC.

The chain employs TRBV19 and TRBJ2-3, with D possibly TRBD1 on 6 matching bases. This CDR3 spans 15 amino acids. Germline V gene sequence: CDR1 LNHDA, CDR2 SQIVND (reference sequence). V lost 1 base to trimming and J lost 0 bases, with 8 bases between them. CDR3 in DNA: TGTGCCAGTAGTATAGGGACAGCTAGCACAGATACGCAGTATTTT. Protein: CASSIGTASTDTQYF.

There are many counts of this clonotype. This chain uses TRBV9 with TRBJ2-1; D gene ambiguous. There are 13 residues in the CDR3. Per the germline V gene, CDR1 is SGDLS and CDR2 is YYNGEE. Trimming shortened V by 2 bases and J by 4 bases, and 7 bases separated the two germline ends. This CDR3 reads CASSVDWYNEQFF. In DNA, the CDR3 is TGTGCCAGCAGCGTTGACTGGTACAATGAGCAGTTCTTC.

This clonotype was observed at least ten times. The chain recombines TRBV20-1 with TRBJ1-5, with TRBD1 as a possible D gene (6 bases). This CDR3 has 14 amino acids. Germline V lookup: CDR1 DFQATT, CDR2 SNEGSKA (reference sequence). V lost 6 bases to trimming and J lost 1 base, with 13 bases between them. CDR3 DNA: TGCAGTGCCCAACGGGGGCTGAGCAATCAGCCCCAGCATTTT. It specifies CSAQRGLSNQPQHF.

This clonotype came up once. The J gene is TRBJ1-2, the V gene TRBV11-2, with no clear D. V gave up 3 bases and J gave up 0 bases, with 5 bases separating them. The CDR3 spans 13 residues. Germline CDR1 is SGHAT and CDR2 is FQNNGV. In DNA form, the CDR3 reads TGTGCCAGCAGCTTCAGCACTAACTATGGCTACACCTTC. Translation gives CASSFSTNYGYTF.

V gene TRBV12-3 or TRBV12-4 combines with J gene TRBJ2-2; D is uncertain. V lost 6 bases to trimming and J lost 2 bases, with 10 bases between them. This CDR3 comprises 14 residues. CDR3: CASRQTTNTGELFF. The CDR3 region has the DNA TGTGCCAGCAGACAAACTACCAACACCGGGGAGCTGTTTTTT.

Regarding this clonotype: A much larger clonotype is one base distant, so this may be a read error. The rearrangement uses TRBV19 and TRBJ2-2; 12 bases are shared with TRBD1. The CDR3 sequence is 16 residues long. Germline CDR1 and CDR2: LNHDA and SQIVND (reference sequence). CDR3 protein: CASSPGQGAITGELSF. In DNA form, the CDR3 reads TGTGCCAGTAGTCCGGGACAGGGGGCCATCACCGGGGAGCTGTCTTTT.

This chain joins TRBV28 and TRBJ1-3; D call uncertain. CDR1 and CDR2 (germline): MDHEN, SYDVKM. This CDR3 spans 17 amino acids. Trimming took off 3 bases at V and 0 bases at J, with 15 bases between the two ends. The CDR3 spells CASSFSPAILSGNTIYF. In DNA, the CDR3 is TGTGCCAGCAGTTTCTCCCCAGCTATCCTCTCTGGAAACACCATATATTTT.

This clonotype has a handful of counts. The V and J genes are TRBV2 and TRBJ1-1, with TRBD1 matching 9 bases. Per the germline V gene, CDR1 is SNHLY and CDR2 is FYNNEI. CDR3 length equals 14 residues. Unmatched junction bases numbered 3, after V lost 5 bases and J lost 2 bases. CDR3 in amino acids: CASSPTGGNTEAFF. CDR3 in DNA: TGTGCCAGCAGTCCTACAGGGGGCAACACTGAAGCTTTCTTT.